This TCR beta chain came from a study of T cells in Graves' hyperthyroidism and ophthalmopathy. The TCR beta CDR3 regions underwent amplification using RNA transcripts as the source. HTBI primers were the set used in a first-round RT-PCR of the TCR CDR3. TCRdb re-analysed the multiplex PCR reads in MiXCR, keeping a single row per CDR3 protein. This table has around 210,000 distinct CDR3 sequences, around 17% appearing once. This clonotype was observed many times. The germline gives CDR1 LNHDA, CDR2 SQIVND (reference sequence). The germline V and J ends were trimmed by 0 bases and 4 bases, with 10 bases remaining between them. The CDR3 sequence is 15 residues long.

Sequencing was carried out using blood. J is TRBJ1-3 and V is TRBV19; D call uncertain. This TCR was recovered from a woman between 50 and 59 years old with Graves' hyperthyroidism. CDR3: CASSIDPARGNTIYF. In DNA form, the CDR3 reads TGTGCCAGTAGTATAGATCCAGCCAGAGGAAACACCATATATTTT.